The present T cell receptor (beta chain) was sequenced within a study of blood T cells in healthy people across ages. Study-level findings and limits: In long-lived donors, naive CD4+ cell counts and diversity exceeded those of aged donors.

This clonotype was counted between two and nine times. The antigen remains unidentified. Sample-barcoded 5' priming and a J-beta primer mix drove a second PCR of roughly 6 to 12 cycles. One entry per CDR3 protein results from TCRdb running MiXCR on the 5' RACE reads. The sample carries 500,000 to 600,000 distinct CDR3 sequences, about 25% recorded once. The specimen sequenced was blood. The TCR sequence derives from a woman aged 65 to 85 in good health.

The DNA of the CDR3 is TGTGCCAGCAGTGATACGGGGGCGAGCACTGAAGCTTTCTTT. This sequence encodes CASSDTGASTEAFF. This sequence joins TRBV6-4 and TRBJ1-1, with D maybe TRBD1 (6 bases). The CDR3 runs 14 residues. Looked up from germline, CDR1 is MRHNA and CDR2 is SNTAGT. V was pared by 3 bases and J by 4 bases, with 12 bases between.